This T cell receptor beta chain derives from a study of T cells in Graves' hyperthyroidism and ophthalmopathy. Whole-study results and caveats: Ophthalmopathy and stable hyperthyroidism were separated by a 13 V-J model.

TCR beta CDR3 sequences were amplified from RNA transcripts. The HTBI primer set drove a first-round RT-PCR of the TCR CDR3. TCRdb itself ran the multiplex PCR reads through MiXCR, one entry per CDR3 protein. The sample shows roughly 500,000 distinct CDR3 sequences, roughly 24% of them seen only once. Not enrolled were patients with uncontrolled infection, other autoimmune disease, pregnancy or lactation. CDR1 LNHDA and CDR2 SQIVND come from the germline V gene (reference sequence). This CDR3 has 15 amino acids. V dropped 3 bases and J dropped 0 bases, with 12 bases sitting between them. A remark on this clonotype: What it binds is unknown.

This clonotype originated in a woman younger than 45 with Graves' ophthalmopathy. The sample taken for sequencing was blood. V and J are TRBV19 and TRBJ2-7; perhaps TRBD1 as D (5 bases). CDR3 residues: CASSMVQGSSYEQYF. CDR3 DNA sequence: TGTGCCAGTAGTATGGTGCAGGGAAGCTCCTACGAGCAGTACTTC.